The clone carrying this T cell receptor beta chain was found many times. The time point denotes: patch test 1, 2 weeks after DPC sensitization. Regarding treatment: therapeutic diphenylcyclopropenone sensitization with weekly scalp DPC. Alopecia patients deemed DPC-suitable, aged 18 to 70, excluding pregnancy. From whole blood left unfractionated, total RNA was extracted. Trimming took 5 bases from V and 4 from J, leaving 9 bases between them. Germline V gene sequence: CDR1 SGHAT, CDR2 FQNNGV. The CDR3 contains 12 residues. These data come from a study of human T cells and chemical hapten exposure. Study at large: Small discrepancies in pooled library volume mainly accounted for the varying TCR yields per sample.

Authors' analysis steps: Sequenced samples showed a median of around 93,000 TCRs each, with counts running from around 24,000 to 710,000. TCRdb used MiXCR to reprocess the RACE reads, holding one entry per CDR3 protein. What appears here as the V and J calls and clone size reflects TCRdb's work, not the paper's. The table has around 71,000 distinct CDR3 sequences, approximately 9.8% seen once; the top ten hold 3.3%. The chain employs TRBV11-2 and TRBJ2-7; D not certain. This specimen was whole blood, taken in connection with sensitization to the hapten diphenylcyclopropenone (DPC). The TCR originated in a woman aged 40-49 years with alopecia areata. Some clones in this sample may be carry-over from other donors' samples. The CDR3 DNA is TGTGCCAGCAGCATCGGTCGGTACGAGCAGTACTTC. As protein: CASSIGRYEQYF.